The present entry profiles one T cell receptor beta chain with its context. Here immunoSEQ multiplex PCR was the method, and the copy in TCRdb shows in-frame clones only, minus some. The repertoire includes 280,000 or so clones, approximately 90% of them detected once, and 6% to 6.5% sits in the top ten. The data derive from a study of blood T cell repertoires in COVID-19. Study-level information: The United States, Italy and Spain were the sources of the acute and convalescent COVID-19 samples. The cDNA or gDNA used as material had been derived from T cells, B-cell-depleted T cells, or PBMCs.

The CDR3 consists of 16 residues. V dropped 6 bases and J dropped 5 bases, with 18 bases sitting between them. CDR1 is SGHRS, CDR2 YFSETQ, per germline. In assigning cohorts, the study relied on participant-reported clinical history. Recovery meant two consecutive negative NP/OP PCR tests, professional clearance, or resolved symptoms. The origin of this receptor is a middle-aged woman who had recovered from COVID-19. The sequenced material came from PBMCs or T cells enriched from blood (not recorded which). V gene TRBV5-1 combines with J gene TRBJ1-6, with unresolved D. In DNA, the CDR3 is TGCGCCAGCAAAAATCAGGTCGGCCTAAATAATTCACCCCTCCACTTT. Protein product: CASKNQVGLNNSPLHF.